Listed here are 22 T cell receptor beta chains from one sample, sequenced in a study of blood T cell repertoires in COVID-19. Produced via immunoSEQ multiplex PCR; TCRdb's table is partial and in-frame only. Here the sample spans 45,000 to 65,000 clones, roughly 87% being singletons. Sample: peripheral blood. These TCRs come from a man aged 80 or over in a cohort sampled during active COVID-19.

The V and J genes are TRBV7-9 and TRBJ2-2; D is possibly TRBD1 (6 bases). Germline values: CDR1 SEHNR, CDR2 FQNEAQ (reference sequence). The CDR3 has 14 amino acids. V was trimmed by 5 bases and J by 5 bases, leaving 12 bases between them. The DNA for the CDR3 is TGTGCCAGCAGCATGCGAAGGGGGACCGGGGAGCTGTTTTTT. Amino acid sequence: CASSMRRGTGELFF.

The chain combines TRBV30 with TRBJ1-4; D gene unclear. Trimming left V 0 bases short and J 7 bases short, with 21 bases between. The CDR3 covers 17 residues. Per the germline V gene, CDR1 is GTSNPN and CDR2 is SVGIG (reference sequence). CDR3 sequence: CAWSVRVSPGLSEKLFF. CDR3 DNA: TGTGCCTGGAGTGTACGAGTGAGTCCGGGGTTAAGTGAAAAACTGTTTTTT.

The V gene is TRBV7-8, the J gene TRBJ1-2; D is uncertain. The germline V and J ends were trimmed by 1 base and 2 bases, with 5 bases remaining between them. There are 13 residues in the CDR3. The germline CDR1 and CDR2 sequences are SGHVS and FQNEAQ. CDR3 DNA sequence: TGTGCCAGCAGCTTAGGAGGGAACTATGGCTACACCTTC. Its translation is CASSLGGNYGYTF.

The gene calls are TRBV10-3 and TRBJ1-1, with 11 positions matching TRBD1. The CDR3 contains 14 residues. Germline trimming cut 6 bases from V and 5 bases from J; bases unmatched to any gene: 5. Germline CDR1 is ENHRY and CDR2 is SYGVKD. CDR3 sequence (DNA): TGTGCCATCAGGGACAGGGGGCTAGGGACTGAAGCTTTCTTT. The encoded protein is CAIRDRGLGTEAFF.

Only one count was recorded for this clone. V gene TRBV27 combines with J gene TRBJ1-2, with D possibly matching TRBD1 (6 bases). There are 13 residues in the CDR3. V was cut by 5 bases and J by 3 bases, with 10 bases left in between. The germline CDR1 and CDR2 sequences are MNHEY and SMNVEV (reference sequence). The CDR3 nucleotides read TGTGCCAGCAGTCCCCGGACAGACTATGGCTACACCTTC. It translates to CASSPRTDYGYTF.

V and J are TRBV9 and TRBJ2-2; D remains ambiguous. The ends were cut back, 4 bases at V and 0 bases at J, with 10 bases in the middle. CDR1 SGDLS and CDR2 YYNGEE come from the germline V gene. This CDR3 spans 15 amino acids. The CDR3, as DNA: TGTGCCAGCAGCTCCGGTATTACGAACACCGGGGAGCTGTTTTTT. Its translation is CASSSGITNTGELFF.

Of note for this clone: Different DNA sequences within this sample yield the same CDR3. The chain combines TRBV20-1 with TRBJ2-1, with TRBD2 matching 10 bases. CDR1 and CDR2 from the germline V gene are DFQATT and SNEGSKA (reference sequence). The V segment lost 3 bases and the J segment 4 bases; nucleotides outside the gene matches: 3. The CDR3 spans 14 residues. The CDR3: CSASASGRYNEQFF. The CDR3 DNA is TGCAGTGCTAGTGCTAGCGGGAGATACAATGAGCAGTTCTTC.

This chain connects TRBV6-5 to TRBJ1-3, with D possibly matching TRBD1 (6 bases). Germline loops: CDR1 MNHEY, CDR2 SVGAGI. The V gene lost 6 bases and the J gene lost 0 bases, with 12 bases spanning the gap. The CDR3 is 15 residues long. CDR3 loop: CASRLGQHSGNTIYF. The CDR3 bases are TGTGCCAGCAGGCTAGGACAGCACTCTGGAAACACCATATATTTT.

The chain has TRBV6-6 and TRBJ2-1, with 11 bases matching TRBD2. With V trimmed by 4 bases and J by 6 bases, 5 bases remained unmatched. The CDR3 is 15 residues long. Germline assignment: CDR1 MNHNY and CDR2 SVGAGI (reference sequence). CDR3 DNA sequence: TGTGCCAGCAGTTCCACTAGCGGGGGTTCCAATGAGCAGTTCTTC. Its protein product is CASSSTSGGSNEQFF.

V and J are TRBV6-4 and TRBJ1-1; perhaps TRBD1 as D (6 bases). V lost 5 bases, J lost 3 bases, and 10 bases lay in between. CDR1 is MRHNA and CDR2 is SNTAGT in the germline V gene. The CDR3 has 13 amino acids. CDR3 region: CASSQTGDTEAFF. The CDR3 DNA follows: TGTGCCAGCAGTCAGACAGGTGACACTGAAGCTTTCTTT.

V gene TRBV5-1 combines with J gene TRBJ1-2; no reliable D call. This CDR3 has 13 residues. Germline loops: CDR1 SGHRS, CDR2 YFSETQ. With 0 bases removed from V and 8 bases from J, the gap between germline ends came to 11 bases. The CDR3 DNA is TGCGCCAGCAGCTTGGACAGAATAAGGGGCTACACCTTC. This sequence encodes CASSLDRIRGYTF.

The V gene is TRBV30, the J gene TRBJ1-2; D is unresolved. V lost 2 bases and J lost 4, with 8 bases in between. Germline CDR1 reads GTSNPN; CDR2 reads SVGIG (reference sequence). The CDR3 has 12 amino acids. For the CDR3, the DNA is TGTGCCTGGAGTCTGGCAAGCTATGGCTACACCTTC. Translated, it gives CAWSLASYGYTF.

The rearrangement uses TRBV3-1 (or the pseudogene TRBV3-2) and TRBJ1-6; 9 nucleotides agree with TRBD1. This CDR3 has 13 amino acids. Germline V gene lookup returns CDR1 LGHDT and CDR2 YNNKEL (reference sequence). The V gene end was trimmed by 5 bases and the J gene end by 8 bases; junction bases not matched to a gene: 1. The CDR3 DNA reads as TGTGCCAGCAGCGGGGACAGGGATTCACCCCTCCACTTT. Amino acid sequence: CASSGDRDSPLHF.

The CDR3: CASSSTVNYGYTF. The CDR3 region has the DNA TGTGCCAGCAGCTCAACGGTTAACTATGGCTACACCTTC. The genes are TRBV5-6 and TRBJ1-2; D unclear. Germline lookup yields CDR1 SGHDT and CDR2 YYEEEE. The CDR3 runs 13 residues. V lost 3 bases and J lost 1, with 7 bases in between.

The chain couples TRBV30 to TRBJ1-4; 7 nucleotides match TRBD1. The CDR3 has 14 residues. Per germline, CDR1 GTSNPN and CDR2 SVGIG (reference sequence). The V and J ends lost 0 bases and 10 bases, in that order; junction bases with no gene match: 8. The CDR3 reads CAWSVGGGAGKLFF. Here the CDR3 DNA reads TGTGCCTGGAGTGTAGGAGGGGGCGCGGGAAAACTGTTTTTT.

This chain uses TRBV30 with TRBJ2-2; TRBD1 might be the D (6 bases). Germline values: CDR1 GTSNPN, CDR2 SVGIG (reference sequence). The CDR3 contains 14 residues. V was cut by 2 bases and J by 4 bases, with 11 bases left in between. CDR3 DNA: TGTGCCTGGAGTACTTCAGGGGTCACCGGGGAGCTGTTTTTT. The encoded protein is CAWSTSGVTGELFF.

V is TRBV7-9 and J is TRBJ2-5; 7 bases match TRBD1. Germline-derived CDR1 and CDR2 are SEHNR and FQNEAQ (reference sequence). V lost 5 bases to trimming and J lost 1 base; unmatched junction nucleotides: 7. The CDR3 runs 15 residues. DNA of the CDR3: TGTGCCAGCAGCCGTCAGGGACAGATCCAAGAGACCCAGTACTTC. This encodes CASSRQGQIQETQYF.

This chain uses TRBV27 with TRBJ1-2; 12 bases align to TRBD1. The CDR3 length is 15 residues. The germline CDR1 and CDR2 sequences are MNHEY and SMNVEV (reference sequence). The V and J ends lost 3 bases and 8 bases, in that order; junction bases with no gene match: 7. The CDR3 loop reads CASSLGGQGAQGYTF. The CDR3, as DNA: TGTGCCAGCAGTTTGGGGGGACAGGGGGCTCAGGGCTACACCTTC.

V is TRBV2 and J is TRBJ1-1; no clear D. CDR1 and CDR2 (germline): SNHLY, FYNNEI. The CDR3 is 14 amino acids. The V and J ends lost 6 bases and 5 bases respectively, with 16 bases between them. CDR3: CASRASGGGTEAFF. The CDR3 coding sequence is TGTGCCAGCAGGGCGTCAGGAGGAGGTACTGAAGCTTTCTTT. The full variable domain, with the rest looked up from reference TRBV2 and TRBJ1-1, is EPEVTQTPSHQVTQMGQEVILRCVPISNHLYFYWYRQILGQKVEFLVSFYNNEISEKSEIFDDQFSVERPDGSNFTLKIRSTKLEDSAMYFCASRASGGGTEAFFGQGTRLTVV.

The rearrangement uses TRBV30 and TRBJ2-3; 7 positions agree with TRBD1. Germline V gene lookup returns CDR1 GTSNPN and CDR2 SVGIG (reference sequence). The CDR3 loop spans 15 amino acids. After removal of 0 bases from V and 3 bases from J, the junction contained 6 bases not matched to a gene. The CDR3 region is CAWSVRGLGTDTQYF. In nucleotides, the CDR3 is TGTGCCTGGAGTGTAAGGGGGCTCGGGACAGATACGCAGTATTTT.

This chain joins TRBV19 and TRBJ1-6; D perhaps matches TRBD1 (6 bases). CDR3 length: 15 residues. Between the trimmed V and J ends, which lost 5 bases and 0 bases, there was a span of 8 bases. Germline CDR1 and CDR2: LNHDA and SQIVND (reference sequence). This chain's CDR3 is CASSPGASYNSPLHF. Here the CDR3 DNA reads TGTGCCAGTAGTCCAGGGGCCTCCTATAATTCACCCCTCCACTTT.

This rearrangement joins TRBV4-1 to TRBJ2-1; D ambiguous. The CDR3 has 13 residues. Between the trimmed V and J ends, which lost 0 bases and 9 bases, there was a span of 9 bases. Looked up from germline, CDR1 is MGHRA and CDR2 is YSYEKL. CDR3 protein: CASSQELRSEQFF. The DNA of the CDR3 is TGCGCCAGCAGCCAAGAACTACGGAGTGAGCAGTTCTTC.